The 16 T cell receptor beta chains in this list originate from one sample, sequenced in a study of blood T cells in healthy people across ages. It was with a sample-barcoded 5' primer and a J-beta primer mix that a second PCR of roughly 7 to 12 cycles was run. TCRdb used MiXCR to reprocess the 5' RACE reads, holding one entry per CDR3 protein. The table has about 1.1 million distinct CDR3 sequences, approximately 38% seen once. Sequenced: blood. These receptors came from a man in his late teens or twenties in good health.

A few counts support this clonotype. CDR3 sequence (DNA): TGCGCCAGCAGCCAAGACCCCGGAGGCGGCTACTACGAGCAGTACTTC. Protein product: CASSQDPGGGYYEQYF. The J gene is TRBJ2-7, the V gene TRBV4-1; D is perhaps TRBD2 (5 bases). The length of the CDR3 is 16 residues. V dropped 0 bases and J dropped 3 bases, with 15 bases sitting between them. Germline V lookup: CDR1 MGHRA, CDR2 YSYEKL.

This clonotype has ten or more counts. V and J are TRBV20-1 and TRBJ1-5; D remains unclear. V lost 1 base to trimming and J lost 1 base, with 5 bases between them. The CDR3 runs to 13 residues. Per the germline V gene, CDR1 is DFQATT and CDR2 is SNEGSKA (reference sequence). CDR3 region: CSARADSNQPQHF. The CDR3 bases are TGCAGTGCTAGAGCGGACAGCAATCAGCCCCAGCATTTT.

This clonotype was found many times. This chain connects TRBV12-3 or TRBV12-4 to TRBJ1-1, with 9 bases identical to TRBD1. Trimming removed 1 base from V and 2 bases from J; junction bases left unmatched: 2. CDR3 length: 15 amino acids. CDR3 in amino acids: CASSLDRGLNTEAFF. Written as DNA, the CDR3 is TGTGCCAGCAGTTTAGACAGGGGGCTAAACACTGAAGCTTTCTTT.

The genes are TRBV5-1 and TRBJ1-1; D gene unclear. Trimming shortened V by 6 bases and J by 0 bases, and 15 bases separated the two germline ends. The germline CDR1 and CDR2 sequences are SGHRS and YFSETQ. The CDR3 sequence is 15 residues long. CDR3 in DNA: TGCGCCAGCAACGCCGTGGGCCCCATGAACACTGAAGCTTTCTTT. It translates to CASNAVGPMNTEAFF.

This clonotype turned up a few times. V gene TRBV4-2 combines with J gene TRBJ2-3, with TRBD2 identical over 11 bases. With 2 bases clipped from V and 4 bases from J, the junction kept 5 bases outside the gene matches. CDR3 length: 16 residues. Per the germline V gene, CDR1 is LGHNA and CDR2 is YNFKEQ. The CDR3 sequence is CASSQKTSGDADTQYF. In DNA, the CDR3 is TGTGCCAGCAGCCAAAAGACTAGCGGGGACGCAGATACGCAGTATTTT.

This rearrangement joins TRBV4-1 to TRBJ1-5; TRBD1 might be the D (6 bases). The CDR3 runs 20 residues. The V gene lost 0 bases and the J gene lost 4 bases, with 25 bases spanning the gap. Per the germline V gene, CDR1 is MGHRA and CDR2 is YSYEKL. The CDR3 here is CASSQDEGKQGGRGNQPQHF. CDR3 bases: TGCGCCAGCAGCCAAGATGAGGGGAAGCAAGGGGGAAGGGGGAATCAGCCCCAGCATTTT.

About this clonotype itself: The junction departs from the called germline gene at one end, perhaps through a read error. The chain employs TRBV12-3 or TRBV12-4 and TRBJ2-7; D uncertain. CDR3 length equals 13 residues. CDR3 bases: TGTGCCAGCGGTTTTCGGCAGTCCTACGAGCAGTACTTC. Residues: CASGFRQSYEQYF.

The J gene is TRBJ2-2, the V gene TRBV5-1; D is tentatively TRBD1 or TRBD2 (7 bases each). CDR1 and CDR2 from the germline V gene are SGHRS and YFSETQ. The CDR3 sequence is 14 residues long. V was clipped by 4 bases and J by 6 bases, with 13 bases between them. CDR3 amino acids: CASSPQGGPGELFF. For the CDR3, the DNA is TGCGCCAGCAGCCCCCAGGGGGGGCCCGGGGAGCTGTTTTTT.

This clonotype was seen ten or more times. The V and J genes are TRBV6-6 and TRBJ2-3, with a possible D match to TRBD2 (6 bases). The CDR3 covers 15 residues. Per the germline V gene, CDR1 is MNHNY and CDR2 is SVGAGI (reference sequence). Trimming pared 0 bases from V and 4 bases from J, leaving 11 bases between. The DNA of the CDR3 is TGTGCCAGCAGTTACTCTGGGGGGTTGGCAGATACGCAGTATTTT. Residues: CASSYSGGLADTQYF.

The V and J genes are TRBV28 and TRBJ1-5; tentatively, D is TRBD1 (6 bases). Germline CDR1 MDHEN, CDR2 SYDVKM. CDR3 length equals 14 residues. With 6 bases removed from V and 5 bases from J, the gap between germline ends came to 14 bases. The CDR3 coding sequence is TGTGCCAGCAGCTCCCGGACAGACCATCAGCCCCAGCATTTT. Encoded protein: CASSSRTDHQPQHF. The full variable domain, its missing parts supplied by reference TRBV28 and TRBJ1-5, is DVKVTQSSRYLVKRTGEKVFLECVQDMDHENMFWYRQDPGLGLRLIYFSYDVKMKEKGDIPEGYSVSREKKERFSLILESASTNQTSMYLCASSSRTDHQPQHFGDGTRLSIL.

In its sample, this clonotype was seen many times. This chain links TRBV12-3 or TRBV12-4 with TRBJ2-5, with a possible D match to TRBD1 (6 bases). The CDR3 length is 14 residues. V lost 6 bases and J lost 0, with 11 bases in between. The CDR3 is CASSPGTYQETQYF. For the CDR3, the DNA is TGTGCCAGCAGCCCTGGGACATACCAAGAGACCCAGTACTTC.

This clonotype showed up just a few times. V gene TRBV27 combines with J gene TRBJ2-3; D gene ambiguous. The germline V gene has CDR1 MNHEY and CDR2 SMNVEV (reference sequence). The CDR3 consists of 15 residues. Deletions cut 3 bases from V and 0 bases from J, with 10 bases between. In nucleotides, the CDR3 is TGTGCCAGCAGTTTCCTTAAAACTAGCACAGATACGCAGTATTTT. This gives the protein CASSFLKTSTDTQYF.

This chain joins TRBV18 and TRBJ1-4, with D uncertain. Germline V lookup: CDR1 KGHSH, CDR2 LQKENI. CDR3 length: 15 amino acids. V dropped 3 bases and J dropped 7 bases, with 15 bases sitting between them. CDR3 sequence (DNA): TGTGCCAGCTCACCTTCGAGTCAGACTGGTGAAAAACTGTTTTTT. This sequence encodes CASSPSSQTGEKLFF.

This rearrangement joins TRBV20-1 to TRBJ1-1; TRBD1 is a possible D gene (6 bases). Germline assignment: CDR1 DFQATT and CDR2 SNEGSKA (reference sequence). The CDR3 is 15 residues long. The V end lost 3 bases, the J end lost 6 bases, and 20 bases lay between the germline ends. The CDR3 is CSASQQGRAVSEAFF. The CDR3 DNA reads as TGCAGTGCTAGTCAACAGGGCAGGGCGGTTTCTGAAGCTTTCTTT.

The chain is built from TRBV11-2 and TRBJ1-2; 7 bases match TRBD1. The length of the CDR3 is 17 residues. Germline V CDR1 and CDR2: SGHAT, FQNNGV. J gave up 0 bases and V 5 bases, and 12 bases lay outside the gene matches. The CDR3: CASSTTGSGPTNYGYTF. CDR3 bases: TGTGCCAGCAGCACGACAGGGAGCGGGCCTACTAACTATGGCTACACCTTC.

The sample holds a few counts of this clonotype. The V gene is TRBV20-1, the J gene TRBJ2-1; 8 bases are a match to TRBD2. Per germline, CDR1 DFQATT and CDR2 SNEGSKA (reference sequence). This CDR3 has 15 residues. Trimming took 0 bases from V and 6 from J; bases not matched to a gene: 7. CDR3 bases: TGCAGTGCTAGAGATCAGCGGGGGTGGCTCAATGAGCAGTTCTTC. It encodes CSARDQRGWLNEQFF.